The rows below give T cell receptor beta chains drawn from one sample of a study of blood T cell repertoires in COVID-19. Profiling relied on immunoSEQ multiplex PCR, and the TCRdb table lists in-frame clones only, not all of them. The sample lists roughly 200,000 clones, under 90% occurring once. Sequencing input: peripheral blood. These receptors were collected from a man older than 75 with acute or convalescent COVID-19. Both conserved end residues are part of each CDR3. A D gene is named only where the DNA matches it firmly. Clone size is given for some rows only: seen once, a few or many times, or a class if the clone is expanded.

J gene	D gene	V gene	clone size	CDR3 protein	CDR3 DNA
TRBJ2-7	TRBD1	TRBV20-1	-	CSASKGQRSSYEQYF	TGCAGTGCTAGTAAGGGACAGAGGAGCTCCTACGAGCAGTACTTC
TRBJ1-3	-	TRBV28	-	CASRKGTGNTIYF	TGTGCCAGCAGGAAGGGGACTGGAAACACCATATATTTT
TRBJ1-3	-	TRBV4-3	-	CASSQDILGRGNTIYF	TGCGCCAGCAGCCAAGATATTCTGGGGCGTGGAAACACCATATATTTT
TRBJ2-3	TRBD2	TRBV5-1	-	CASSLISGSDPSTDTQYF	TGCGCCAGCAGCTTAATTAGCGGGAGTGATCCTAGCACAGATACGCAGTATTTT
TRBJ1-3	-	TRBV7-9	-	CASSRQGSGNTIYF	TGTGCCAGCAGCCGTCAGGGCTCTGGAAACACCATATATTTT
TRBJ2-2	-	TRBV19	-	CASSIGGNTGELFF	TGTGCCAGTAGTATCGGAGGGAACACCGGGGAGCTGTTTTTT
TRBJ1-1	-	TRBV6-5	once	CASSYSANTEAFF	TGTGCCAGCAGTTACTCGGCGAACACTGAAGCTTTCTTT
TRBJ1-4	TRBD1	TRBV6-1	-	CASSEALQGAREKLFF	TGTGCCAGCAGTGAAGCTTTACAGGGGGCTCGAGAAAAACTGTTTTTT
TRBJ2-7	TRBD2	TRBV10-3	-	CAISESPSGENYEQYF	TGTGCCATCAGTGAGTCCCCTAGCGGGGAGAACTACGAGCAGTACTTC
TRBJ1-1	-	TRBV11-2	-	CASSLGHMNTEAFF	TGTGCCAGCAGCTTAGGACACATGAACACTGAAGCTTTCTTT
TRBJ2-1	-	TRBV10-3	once	CAIQSGTSSYNEQFF	TGTGCCATCCAGAGTGGGACAAGCTCCTACAATGAGCAGTTCTTC
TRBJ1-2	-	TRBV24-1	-	CATSDLRNSNYGYTF	TGTGCCACCAGTGATTTGCGCAACTCTAACTATGGCTACACCTTC
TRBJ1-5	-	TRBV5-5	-	CASSRTGRGNAQHF	TGTGCCAGCAGCCGTACAGGCAGGGGTAATGCCCAGCATTTT
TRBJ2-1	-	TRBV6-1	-	CASSEGHSASEQFF	TGTGCCAGCAGTGAGGGACACTCAGCGAGTGAGCAGTTCTTC
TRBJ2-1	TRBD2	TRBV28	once	CASSLPPGRGGEQFF	TGTGCCAGCAGTTTACCCCCCGGGAGGGGTGGTGAGCAGTTCTTC
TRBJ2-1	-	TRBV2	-	CASRQRTNQEQFF	TGTGCCAGCAGGCAAAGGACAAATCAAGAGCAGTTCTTC